The source of this T cell receptor beta chain is a study of blood T cells in healthy people across ages (dated by TCRdb to about 2015). Broadly, across the study: In model experiments, template switching captured about one uniquely barcoded TCR beta cDNA molecule for every two T cells. To track age-related changes in TCR beta repertoire diversity, the study relied on deep sequencing normalized with unique cDNA molecular identifiers. Four age groups were formed from the donors: young (average approximately 16 years), middle-aged (around 41), aged (roughly 59) and long-lived (about 75). Using the same blood draw, the study looked at two additional independent replicas of 1 million unique cDNA reads for two donors, one aged 18 to 29 and the other aged 80 or older. Findings and caveats that apply to the study as a whole: Estimates of total diversity from one million sequenced T cells were regarded as lower bounds and underestimates. Because the CMV infection status of the donors was unknown, age-related changes in expanded clonotypes may potentially have been confounded. Compared with the aged group, the long-lived group had more naive CD4+ T cells, fewer expanded clones and increased TCR diversity, a pattern suggesting age selection. The percentage of naive T cells measured by flow cytometry correlated strongly with observed TCR beta diversity. Observed TCR beta diversity per million T cells fell roughly linearly with age, and a significant reduction was already apparent by age roughly 40. Bulk unsorted PBMC profiling prevented conclusive comparison of naive and antigen-experienced compartments.

Systemically healthy Caucasian individuals from Russia, 39 in total and aged roughly 6 to 95 years, were included as donors. Each donor gave 8 to 10 milliliters of peripheral blood, drawn into EDTA-treated Vacutainer tubes. Ficoll-Paque density-gradient centrifugation was used to isolate PBMCs, with at least 6 million per sample. Total RNA, at least 5 micrograms per sample, was extracted from PBMCs with Trizol reagent. Naive CD45RAhigh/CD27high T cell percentages were measured by flow cytometry on a PBMC aliquot from every donor. Library construction relied on 5' RACE. The listed sequencing device is Illumina HiSeq 2500. A second PCR of about 7 to 12 cycles was run with a J-beta primer mix and a sample-barcoded 5' primer. Each TCR beta cDNA molecule received a unique molecular identifier from a template-switch 5' adaptor carrying 12 random nucleotides. Each sample yielded at least 2.5 million CDR3-containing paired-end reads. First-strand cDNA synthesis was performed from all RNA using the Mint cDNA synthesis kit, with priming by a TRBC-specific oligonucleotide. All cDNA was treated with uracil-DNA glycosylase and then went through a first 18-cycle PCR with the universal primers M1SS and BC2_uni_R. Regarding the original processing steps: For normalization, 1 million high-quality reads, each with a distinct molecular identifier, were randomly selected from each sample. Instead of being binned into consensus sequences, reads that shared molecular identifiers were thrown out. MiTCR, with a Q25 quality threshold and the strictest error-elimination algorithm, was used for CDR3 identification, clonotype clustering and error correction. A nonparametric unseen species model with Euler transformation was used to estimate a lower bound on total TCR beta diversity. Using fastp trimming at Q25 and MiXCR clonotype assembly, TCRdb reanalyzed the public sequencing data and kept in-frame beta chains. Identical CDR3 proteins give one entry, which carries the most common genes and DNA. The V and J calls here are based on TCRdb, not the publication. For this sample the table gives some 890,000 distinct CDR3 sequences, of which almost 30% were detected only once. The leading ten clones occupy roughly 10% of the sample.

The sample holds a few counts of this clonotype. What this receptor recognizes is not known. Sequence at one end of the junction differs from germline and may be a read error. Taken from the germline V gene (reference sequence), the CDR1 and CDR2 loops are SEHNR and FQNEAQ. Counted from cysteine to phenylalanine, this CDR3 has 16 amino acids. Of all the DNA, just the CDR3 is kept, 48 bases in frame from base 1. These records were also assigned to another study, of T cells of mothers and their children. As noted in the second study: Nine systemically healthy Caucasian individuals served as donors, namely three mothers together with their six children. cDNA synthesis consumed the entire amount of extracted RNA, loaded at 1.5 ug RNA in each 15 ul reaction. In the second PCR, the M1S primer added sample barcodes and 2-4 random nucleotides. More than 8 million TCR beta CDR3 reads were obtained from each mother, and about 3 million reads were obtained from each child. TCR recombination output is similarly shaped by thymic selection in related and unrelated pairs, with a minor effect exerted by inherited differences. Related mother-child pairs always showed normalized repertoire overlap that was slightly higher than in unrelated mother-child pairs, though the difference was never significant. No persistent microchimeric T cell clones were found, with a detection sensitivity of 85 to 100 clones per million clonotypes. Deep NGS was used in the study to compare the TCR beta repertoires of mothers and children and to look for features that separate related mother-child pairs from unrelated individuals. The mean age was about 37 +/- 4 years for the mothers and approximately 11 +/- 4 years for the children. After adapter ligation with NEBNext reagents, the libraries were sequenced on Illumina HiSeq 2000 with 100+100 nt paired-end reads. To prevent cross-contamination, the mother and child libraries were prepared a month apart and were sequenced in separate runs. For each donor, between roughly 500,000 and 2,200,000 distinct TCR beta clonotypes were identified. Naive TCR beta clonotypes were estimated from low-frequency clonotypes matched to each donor's FACS-determined naive share, without sorting.

Sequenced sample: blood. The sequence joins TRBV7-9 to TRBJ2-1, with the identity of the D gene unclear. The sequence was obtained from a woman aged 40 to 55 in good health. This receptor carries the CDR3 CAGSPFVATSNNEQFF. The DNA sequence is TGTGCCGGCAGCCCTTTTGTGGCTACTTCTAACAATGAGCAGTTCTTC.